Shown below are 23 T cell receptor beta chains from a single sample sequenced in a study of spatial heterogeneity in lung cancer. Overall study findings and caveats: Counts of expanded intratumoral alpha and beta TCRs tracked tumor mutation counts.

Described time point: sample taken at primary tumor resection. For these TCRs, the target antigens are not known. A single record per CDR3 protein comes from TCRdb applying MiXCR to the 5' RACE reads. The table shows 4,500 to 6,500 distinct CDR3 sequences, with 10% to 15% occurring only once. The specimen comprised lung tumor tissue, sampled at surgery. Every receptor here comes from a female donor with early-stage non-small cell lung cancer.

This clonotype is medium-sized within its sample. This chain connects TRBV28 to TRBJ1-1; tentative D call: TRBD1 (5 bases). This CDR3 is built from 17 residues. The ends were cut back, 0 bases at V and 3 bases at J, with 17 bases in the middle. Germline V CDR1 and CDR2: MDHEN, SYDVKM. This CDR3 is CASSLWSGTASDTEAFF. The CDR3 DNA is TGTGCCAGCAGTTTATGGTCCGGGACGGCGTCCGACACTGAAGCTTTCTTT.

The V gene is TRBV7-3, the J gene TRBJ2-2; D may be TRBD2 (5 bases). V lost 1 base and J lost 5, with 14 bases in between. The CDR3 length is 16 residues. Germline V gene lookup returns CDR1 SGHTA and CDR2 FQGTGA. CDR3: CASSLIGGSKTGELFF. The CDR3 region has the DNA TGTGCCAGCAGCTTAATTGGTGGGAGCAAAACCGGGGAGCTGTTTTTT.

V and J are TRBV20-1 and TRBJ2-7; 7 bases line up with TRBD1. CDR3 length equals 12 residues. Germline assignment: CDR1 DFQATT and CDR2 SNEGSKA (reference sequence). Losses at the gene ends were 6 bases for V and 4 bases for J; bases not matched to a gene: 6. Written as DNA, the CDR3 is TGCAGTGCCACGACAGGGAAGTACGAGCAGTACTTC. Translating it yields CSATTGKYEQYF.

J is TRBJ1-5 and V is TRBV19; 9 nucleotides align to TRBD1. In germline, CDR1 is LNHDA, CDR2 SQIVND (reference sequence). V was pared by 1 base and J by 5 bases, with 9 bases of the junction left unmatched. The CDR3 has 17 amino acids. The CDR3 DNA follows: TGTGCCAGTAGTATAGCTCCCGGGACAGGGAGTCATCAGCCCCAGCATTTT. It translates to CASSIAPGTGSHQPQHF.

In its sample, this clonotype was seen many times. This CDR3 is CATGTTGTGYTF. The CDR3 nucleotides are TGTGCCACCGGAACTACAGGGACCGGCTACACCTTC. The chain employs TRBV11-3 and TRBJ1-2; the D gene is possibly TRBD1 (6 bases). V lost 10 bases, J lost 8 bases, and 17 bases lay in between. In germline, CDR1 is SGHNT, CDR2 YENEEA. CDR3 length: 12 residues.

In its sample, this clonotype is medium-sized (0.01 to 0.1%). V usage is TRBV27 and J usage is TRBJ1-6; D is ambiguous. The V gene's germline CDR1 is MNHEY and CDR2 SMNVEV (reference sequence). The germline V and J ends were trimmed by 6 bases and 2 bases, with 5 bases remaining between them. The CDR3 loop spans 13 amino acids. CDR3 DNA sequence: TGTGCCAGCAGCATCACCTATAATTCACCCCTCCACTTT. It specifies CASSITYNSPLHF.

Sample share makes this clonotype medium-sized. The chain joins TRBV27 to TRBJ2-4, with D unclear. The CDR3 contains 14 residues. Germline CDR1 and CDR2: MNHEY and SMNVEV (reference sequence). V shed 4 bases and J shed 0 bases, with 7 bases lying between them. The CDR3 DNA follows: TGTGCCAGCAGTTCTATACTAGCCAAAAACATTCAGTACTTC. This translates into CASSSILAKNIQYF.

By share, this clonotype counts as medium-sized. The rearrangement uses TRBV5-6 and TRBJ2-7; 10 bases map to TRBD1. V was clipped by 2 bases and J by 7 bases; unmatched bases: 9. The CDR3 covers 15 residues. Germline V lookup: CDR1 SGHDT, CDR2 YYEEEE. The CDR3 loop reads CASSLRGTGALEQYF. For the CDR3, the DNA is TGTGCCAGCAGCTTACGCGGGACAGGGGCGTTGGAGCAGTACTTC.

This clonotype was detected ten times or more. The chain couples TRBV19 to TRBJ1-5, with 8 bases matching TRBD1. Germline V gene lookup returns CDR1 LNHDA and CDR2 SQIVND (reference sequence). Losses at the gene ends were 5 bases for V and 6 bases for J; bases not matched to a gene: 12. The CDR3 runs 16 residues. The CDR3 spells CASSSVNQGAGQPQHF. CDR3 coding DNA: TGTGCCAGTAGTTCAGTAAACCAGGGGGCAGGTCAGCCCCAGCATTTT.

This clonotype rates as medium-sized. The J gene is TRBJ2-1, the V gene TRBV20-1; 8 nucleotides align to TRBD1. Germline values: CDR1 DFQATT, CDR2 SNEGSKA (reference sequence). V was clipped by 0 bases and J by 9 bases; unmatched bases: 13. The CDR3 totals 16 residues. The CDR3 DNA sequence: TGCAGTGCTAGAGATCCCGGGACAGGTCCCCCCATTGAGCAGTTCTTC. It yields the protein CSARDPGTGPPIEQFF.

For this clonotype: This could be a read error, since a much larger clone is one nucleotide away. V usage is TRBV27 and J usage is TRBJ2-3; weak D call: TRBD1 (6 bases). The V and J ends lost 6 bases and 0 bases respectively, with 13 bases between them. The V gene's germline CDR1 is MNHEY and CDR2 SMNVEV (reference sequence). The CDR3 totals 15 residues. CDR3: CASRGQIPSTDTQYF. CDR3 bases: TGTGCCAGCAGGGGACAAATCCCTAGCACAGATACGCAGTATTTT.

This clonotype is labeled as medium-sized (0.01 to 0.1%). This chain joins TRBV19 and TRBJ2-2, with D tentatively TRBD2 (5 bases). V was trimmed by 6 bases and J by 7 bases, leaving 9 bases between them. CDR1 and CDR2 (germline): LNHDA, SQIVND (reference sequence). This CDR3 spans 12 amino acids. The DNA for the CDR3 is TGTGCCAGTAGCTACCGGGGCGGGGAGCTGTTTTTT. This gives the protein CASSYRGGELFF. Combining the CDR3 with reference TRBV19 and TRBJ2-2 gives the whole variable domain DGGITQSPKYLFRKEGQNVTLSCEQNLNHDAMYWYRQDPGQGLRLIYYSQIVNDFQKGDIAEGYSVSREKKESFPLTVTSAQKNPTAFYLCASSYRGGELFFGEGSRLTVL.

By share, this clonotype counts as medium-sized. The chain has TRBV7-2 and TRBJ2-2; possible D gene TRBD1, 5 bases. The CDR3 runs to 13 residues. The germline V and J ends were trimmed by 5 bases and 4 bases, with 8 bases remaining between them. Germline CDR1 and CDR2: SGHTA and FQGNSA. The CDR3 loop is CASSTDSTGELFF. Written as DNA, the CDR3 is TGTGCCAGCAGCACCGACAGCACCGGGGAGCTGTTTTTT.

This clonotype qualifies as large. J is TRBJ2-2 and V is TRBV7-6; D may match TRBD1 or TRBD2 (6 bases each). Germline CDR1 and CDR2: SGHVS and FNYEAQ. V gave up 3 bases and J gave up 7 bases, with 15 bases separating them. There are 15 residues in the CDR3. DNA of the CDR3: TGTGCCAGCAGCTTTGGGGGGCCCTACGGCGGGGAGCTGTTTTTT. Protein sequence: CASSFGGPYGGELFF. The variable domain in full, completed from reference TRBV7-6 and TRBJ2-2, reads GAGVSQSPRYKVTKRGQDVALRCDPISGHVSLYWYRQALGQGPEFLTYFNYEAQQDKSGLPNDRFSAERPEGSISTLTIQRTEQRDSAMYRCASSFGGPYGGELFFGEGSRLTVL.

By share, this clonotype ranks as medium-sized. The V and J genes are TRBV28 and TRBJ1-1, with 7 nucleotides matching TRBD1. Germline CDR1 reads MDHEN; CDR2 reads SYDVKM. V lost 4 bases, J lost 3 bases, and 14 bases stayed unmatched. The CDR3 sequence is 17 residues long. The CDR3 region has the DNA TGTGCCAGCAGTTCCAGGGGGGAAGGGAAGGTAGACACTGAAGCTTTCTTT. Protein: CASSSRGEGKVDTEAFF.

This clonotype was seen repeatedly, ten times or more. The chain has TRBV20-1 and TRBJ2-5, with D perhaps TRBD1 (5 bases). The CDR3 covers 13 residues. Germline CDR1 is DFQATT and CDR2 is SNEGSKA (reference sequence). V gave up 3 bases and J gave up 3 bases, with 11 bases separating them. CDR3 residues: CSASRTPKETQYF. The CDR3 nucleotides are TGCAGTGCTAGCCGGACACCGAAAGAGACCCAGTACTTC.

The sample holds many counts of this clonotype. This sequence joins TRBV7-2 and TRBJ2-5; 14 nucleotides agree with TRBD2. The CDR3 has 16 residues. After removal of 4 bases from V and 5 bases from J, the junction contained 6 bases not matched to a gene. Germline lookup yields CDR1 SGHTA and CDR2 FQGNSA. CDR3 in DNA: TGTGCCAGCAGCTACACGGGACTAGCGGGAGTGGAGACCCAGTACTTC. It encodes CASSYTGLAGVETQYF.

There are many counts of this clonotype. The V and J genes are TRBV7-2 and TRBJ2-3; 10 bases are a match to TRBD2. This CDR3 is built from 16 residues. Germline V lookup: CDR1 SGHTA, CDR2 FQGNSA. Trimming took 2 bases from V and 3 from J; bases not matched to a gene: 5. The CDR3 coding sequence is TGTGCCAGCAGCTTAACGGCAGCGGGAGGGACAGATACGCAGTATTTT. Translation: CASSLTAAGGTDTQYF.

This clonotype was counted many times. CDR3 loop: CASSLRDRGYTF. The DNA of the CDR3 is TGTGCCAGCAGCCTCAGGGACAGAGGCTACACCTTC. The V gene is TRBV28, the J gene TRBJ1-2, with 7 bases matching TRBD1. The trim removed 6 bases at V and 8 bases at J, leaving 6 bases unmatched. The CDR3 loop spans 12 amino acids. Germline assignment: CDR1 MDHEN and CDR2 SYDVKM.

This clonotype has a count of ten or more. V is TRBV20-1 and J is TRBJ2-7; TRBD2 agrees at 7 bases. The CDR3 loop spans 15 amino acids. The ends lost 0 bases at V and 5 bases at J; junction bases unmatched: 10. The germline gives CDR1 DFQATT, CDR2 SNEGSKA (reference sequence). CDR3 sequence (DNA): TGCAGTGCTAGAGATAGTCAGCGGGATTGGGACGAGCAGTACTTC. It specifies CSARDSQRDWDEQYF.

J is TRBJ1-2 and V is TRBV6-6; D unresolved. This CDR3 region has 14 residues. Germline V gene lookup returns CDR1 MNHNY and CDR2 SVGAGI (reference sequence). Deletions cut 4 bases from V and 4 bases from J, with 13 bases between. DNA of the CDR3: TGTGCCAGCAGTTTCAGTGACGTCGTCTATGGCTACACCTTC. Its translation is CASSFSDVVYGYTF.

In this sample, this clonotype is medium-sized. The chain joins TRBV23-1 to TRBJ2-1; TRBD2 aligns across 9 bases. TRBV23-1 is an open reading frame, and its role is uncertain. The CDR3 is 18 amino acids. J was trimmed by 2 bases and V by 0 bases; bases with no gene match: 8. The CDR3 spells CASSQSITSGPTYNEQFF. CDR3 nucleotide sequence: TGCGCCAGCAGTCAATCTATAACTAGCGGGCCGACCTACAATGAGCAGTTCTTC.

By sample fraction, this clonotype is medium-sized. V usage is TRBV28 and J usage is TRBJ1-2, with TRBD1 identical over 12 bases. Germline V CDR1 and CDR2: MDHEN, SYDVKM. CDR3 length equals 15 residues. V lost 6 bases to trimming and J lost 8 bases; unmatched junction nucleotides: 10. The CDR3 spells CASSPTGTGGLGYTF. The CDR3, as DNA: TGTGCCAGCAGCCCTACCGGGACAGGGGGCTTGGGCTACACCTTC.